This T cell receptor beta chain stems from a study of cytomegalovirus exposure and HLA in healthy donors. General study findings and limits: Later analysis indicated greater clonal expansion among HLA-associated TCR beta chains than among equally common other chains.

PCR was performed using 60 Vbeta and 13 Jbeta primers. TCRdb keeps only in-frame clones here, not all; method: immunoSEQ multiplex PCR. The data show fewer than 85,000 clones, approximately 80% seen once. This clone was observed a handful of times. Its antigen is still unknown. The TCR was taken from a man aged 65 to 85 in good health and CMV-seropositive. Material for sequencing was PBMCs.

Written as DNA, the CDR3 is TGTGCCAGCAGTCTCCCGCAGGGGCCCCAGCATTTT. Its protein is CASSLPQGPQHF. The chain combines TRBV6-5 with TRBJ1-5; perhaps TRBD1 as D (5 bases). Germline V gives CDR1 MNHEY, CDR2 SVGAGI. V shed 5 bases and J shed 9 bases, with 11 bases lying between them. There are 12 residues in the CDR3.